The 17 T cell receptor beta chains below were found in one sample sequenced in a study of blood T cell repertoires in COVID-19. Produced via immunoSEQ multiplex PCR; TCRdb's table is partial and in-frame only. The table records around 130,000 clones, about 86% of them present only once. The specimen was PBMCs or T cells enriched from blood (not recorded which). These receptors all stem from a man aged 35 to 55 with acute COVID-19.

This clone was found a few times. This chain connects TRBV5-1 to TRBJ2-3; 11 bases map to TRBD2. The CDR3 sequence is 14 residues long. V lost 5 bases, J lost 6 bases, and 5 bases stayed unmatched. Germline V gene data show CDR1 as SGHRS and CDR2 as YFSETQ. The CDR3: CASRLAGGLDTQYF. The CDR3 coding sequence is TGCGCCAGCAGATTAGCGGGGGGGCTCGATACGCAGTATTTT.

This clone was recorded once. The chain combines TRBV5-1 with TRBJ2-3; 7 bases match TRBD1. The germline V gene encodes CDR1 SGHRS and CDR2 YFSETQ. V lost 0 bases to trimming and J lost 3 bases; unmatched junction nucleotides: 7. This CDR3 has 16 amino acids. The CDR3 region has the DNA TGCGCCAGCAGCTTGGTCGCAGGGGGATTAACAGATACGCAGTATTTT. It codes for CASSLVAGGLTDTQYF.

The V call is TRBV19, the J call TRBJ2-1; a possible D gene is TRBD2 (6 bases). The CDR3 loop spans 19 amino acids. CDR1 and CDR2 from the germline V gene are LNHDA and SQIVND (reference sequence). The ends were cut back, 3 bases at V and 0 bases at J, with 21 bases in the middle. CDR3 sequence (DNA): TGTGCCAGTAGTATCAACGGCCCCGGGGCGGGGTACTCCTACAATGAGCAGTTCTTC. It specifies CASSINGPGAGYSYNEQFF.

This chain links TRBV18 with TRBJ1-6; the match to TRBD1 covers 7 bases. The CDR3 runs to 14 residues. From germline, CDR1 is KGHSH and CDR2 LQKENI. Losses at the gene ends were 6 bases for V and 12 bases for J; bases not matched to a gene: 11. CDR3 amino acids: CASSYGQDSGPLHF. The CDR3 nucleotides read TGTGCCAGCTCCTATGGACAGGACAGTGGACCCCTCCACTTT.

This clone is a singleton in its sample. A much more abundant neighbour one base away suggests this may be a read error. This chain uses TRBV27 with TRBJ2-2, with D possibly matching TRBD2 (6 bases). The CDR3 is 16 residues long. From germline, CDR1 is MNHEY and CDR2 SMNVEV (reference sequence). V was trimmed by 2 bases and J by 4 bases, leaving 14 bases between them. The CDR3 is CASSLGGGGGTGELFF. The CDR3 DNA reads TGTGCCAGCAGTTTAGGGGGAGGTGGGGGCACCGGGGAGCTGTTTTTT.

The rearrangement uses TRBV7-9 and TRBJ1-6; D might be TRBD1 (6 bases). Trimming took 5 bases from V and 7 from J, leaving 21 bases between them. This CDR3 is 17 amino acids long. Looked up from germline, CDR1 is SEHNR and CDR2 is FQNEAQ (reference sequence). The CDR3 DNA is TGTGCCAGCAGCCCCAGTGGGGGGGGCCTTAGGAATTCACCCCTCCACTTT. It is translated as CASSPSGGGLRNSPLHF.

The chain has TRBV27 and TRBJ1-5; 7 positions match TRBD1. V lost 6 bases, J lost 0 bases, and 17 bases stayed unmatched. The CDR3 runs 19 residues. The germline V gene has CDR1 MNHEY and CDR2 SMNVEV (reference sequence). CDR3 amino acids: CASSRGTATSGNSNQPQHF. CDR3 bases: TGTGCCAGCAGCAGAGGGACAGCGACGAGTGGTAATAGCAATCAGCCCCAGCATTTT.

The rearrangement uses TRBV19 and TRBJ2-3; TRBD2 matches 14 bases. The CDR3 is 15 residues long. CDR1 and CDR2 (germline): LNHDA, SQIVND (reference sequence). Germline trimming cut 8 bases from V and 7 bases from J; bases unmatched to any gene: 8. CDR3: CASSTSGGAANTQYF. The DNA for the CDR3 is TGTGCCAGTTCGACTAGCGGGGGGGCGGCGAATACGCAGTATTTT.

This chain links TRBV7-9 with TRBJ2-7, with 12 bases aligning to TRBD1. CDR1 and CDR2 (germline): SEHNR, FQNEAQ (reference sequence). J gave up 6 bases and V 5 bases, and 5 bases lay outside the gene matches. The CDR3 extends over 14 amino acids. CDR3 amino acids: CASSPQGQGAEQYF. Here the CDR3 DNA reads TGTGCCAGCAGCCCCCAGGGACAGGGGGCCGAGCAGTACTTC.

The chain carries TRBV7-2 and TRBJ1-2, with 8 positions matching TRBD1. The CDR3 is made up of 16 amino acids. The germline CDR1 and CDR2 sequences are SGHTA and FQGNSA. J lost 6 bases, V lost 5 bases, and 14 bases had no gene match. The CDR3 coding sequence is TGTGCCAGCAGCGCACCAGGGGGCCAGGGGGCTGATGGCTACACCTTC. It specifies CASSAPGGQGADGYTF.

This rearrangement joins TRBV5-1 to TRBJ2-2; 9 nucleotides agree with TRBD2. V trimming: 2 bases; J trimming: 2 bases; junction bases outside the gene matches: 10. The CDR3 is made up of 18 amino acids. In germline, CDR1 is SGHRS, CDR2 YFSETQ. The CDR3 coding sequence is TGCGCCAGCAGCTTATCTCTCGTTAGCGGGAGTAACACCGGGGAGCTGTTTTTT. It yields the protein CASSLSLVSGSNTGELFF. Together with reference TRBV5-1 and TRBJ2-2, the CDR3 gives the full variable domain: KAGVTQTPRYLIKTRGQQVTLSCSPISGHRSVSWYQQTPGQGLQFLFEYFSETQRNKGNFPGRFSGRQFSNSRSEMNVSTLELGDSALYLCASSLSLVSGSNTGELFFGEGSRLTVL.

The chain links TRBV11-3 to TRBJ2-2, with 7 bases lining up with TRBD1. The CDR3 runs 15 residues. Per germline, CDR1 SGHNT and CDR2 YENEEA. Trimming at V came to 5 bases and at J to 2 bases, leaving 5 bases not matched to a gene. This chain's CDR3 is CASSHYRGNTGELFF. Here the CDR3 DNA reads TGTGCCAGCAGCCATTACAGGGGTAACACCGGGGAGCTGTTTTTT.

This chain uses TRBV6-6 with TRBJ1-1, with TRBD1 as a possible D gene (5 bases). The germline gives CDR1 MNHNY, CDR2 SVGAGI (reference sequence). Trimming shortened V by 2 bases and J by 1 base, and 14 bases separated the two germline ends. CDR3 length: 16 residues. The CDR3 reads CASSYLLRQGNTEAFF. The CDR3 region has the DNA TGTGCCAGCAGTTACCTGCTTAGGCAGGGGAACACTGAAGCTTTCTTT.

This clone has just a few counts. This sequence joins TRBV2 and TRBJ1-1, with a possible D match to TRBD1 (5 bases). With 7 bases removed from V and 7 bases from J, the gap between germline ends came to 19 bases. The CDR3 consists of 14 residues. Looked up from germline, CDR1 is SNHLY and CDR2 is FYNNEI. The CDR3 sequence: CASKGDVGSVEAFF. In DNA, the CDR3 is TGTGCCAGCAAAGGGGATGTGGGGTCGGTTGAAGCTTTCTTT.

The chain combines TRBV28 with TRBJ1-2; 7 bases agree with TRBD1. The CDR3 runs 15 residues. V dropped 6 bases and J dropped 1; count of bases not matched to a gene: 8. Germline CDR1 reads MDHEN; CDR2 reads SYDVKM. CDR3 sequence: CASSEQGTLNYGYTF. Written as DNA, the CDR3 is TGTGCCAGCAGCGAACAGGGGACCCTTAACTATGGCTACACCTTC.

The chain carries TRBV28 and TRBJ1-5, with D perhaps TRBD1 (5 bases). V lost 5 bases and J lost 5, with 16 bases in between. The CDR3 consists of 15 residues. Germline CDR1 is MDHEN and CDR2 is SYDVKM. The CDR3 DNA reads as TGTGCCAGCAGTCTGCCTGGGGGGTGGCATCAGCCCCAGCATTTT. It yields the protein CASSLPGGWHQPQHF.

The CDR3, as DNA: TGTGCCAGCAGCTCACTAAGCTCCTATAATTCACCCCTCCACTTT. Translation: CASSSLSSYNSPLHF. The chain has TRBV7-9 and TRBJ1-6; D unresolved. CDR1 is SEHNR and CDR2 is FQNEAQ in the germline V gene (reference sequence). Trimming cost V 4 bases and J 0 bases, with 7 bases left between them. The length of the CDR3 is 15 residues.